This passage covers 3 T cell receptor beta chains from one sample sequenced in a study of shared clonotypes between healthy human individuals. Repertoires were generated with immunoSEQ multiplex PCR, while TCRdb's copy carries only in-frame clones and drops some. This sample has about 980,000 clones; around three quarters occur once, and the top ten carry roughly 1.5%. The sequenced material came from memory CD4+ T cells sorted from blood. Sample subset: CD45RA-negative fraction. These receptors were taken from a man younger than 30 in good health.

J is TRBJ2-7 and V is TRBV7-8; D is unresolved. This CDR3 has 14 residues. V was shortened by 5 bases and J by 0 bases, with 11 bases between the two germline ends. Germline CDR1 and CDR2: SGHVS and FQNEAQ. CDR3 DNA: TGTGCCAGCAGCCTATTCGCAGTCTCCTACGAGCAGTACTTC. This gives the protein CASSLFAVSYEQYF.

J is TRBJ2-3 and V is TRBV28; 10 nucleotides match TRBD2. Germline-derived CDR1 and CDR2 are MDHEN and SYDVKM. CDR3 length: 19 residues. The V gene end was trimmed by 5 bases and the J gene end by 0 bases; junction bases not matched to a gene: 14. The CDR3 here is CASSPPDLAGGLSTDTQYF. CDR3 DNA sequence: TGTGCCAGCAGTCCCCCCGATTTAGCGGGGGGCCTGAGCACAGATACGCAGTATTTT.

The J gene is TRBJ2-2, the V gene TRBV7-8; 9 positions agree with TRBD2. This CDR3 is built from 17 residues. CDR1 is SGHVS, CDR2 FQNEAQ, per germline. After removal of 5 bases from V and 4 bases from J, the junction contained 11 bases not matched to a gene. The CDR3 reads CASSRRGGETRTGELFF. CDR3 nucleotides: TGTGCCAGCAGCCGACGCGGGGGGGAAACTCGCACCGGGGAGCTGTTTTTT.